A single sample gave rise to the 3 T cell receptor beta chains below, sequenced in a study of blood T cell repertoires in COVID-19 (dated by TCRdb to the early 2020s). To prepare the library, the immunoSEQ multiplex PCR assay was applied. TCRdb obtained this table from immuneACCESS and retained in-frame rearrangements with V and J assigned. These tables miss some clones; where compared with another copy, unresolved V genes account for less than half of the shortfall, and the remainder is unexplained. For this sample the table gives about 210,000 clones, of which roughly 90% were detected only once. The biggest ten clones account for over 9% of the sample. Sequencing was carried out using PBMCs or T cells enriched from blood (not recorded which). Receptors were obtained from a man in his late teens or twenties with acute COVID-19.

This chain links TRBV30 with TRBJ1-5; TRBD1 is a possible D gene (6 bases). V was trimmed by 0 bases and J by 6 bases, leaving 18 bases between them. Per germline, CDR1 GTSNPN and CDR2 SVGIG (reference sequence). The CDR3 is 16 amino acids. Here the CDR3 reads CAWSVSSGELGQPQHF. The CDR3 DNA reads TGTGCCTGGAGTGTAAGCTCAGGGGAGTTGGGTCAGCCCCAGCATTTT.

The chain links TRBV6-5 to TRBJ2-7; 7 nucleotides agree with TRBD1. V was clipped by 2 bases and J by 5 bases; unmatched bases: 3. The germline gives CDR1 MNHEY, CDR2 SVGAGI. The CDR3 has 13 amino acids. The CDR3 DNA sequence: TGTGCCAGCAGTTACAAGGGGGCCGACGAGCAGTACTTC. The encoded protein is CASSYKGADEQYF.

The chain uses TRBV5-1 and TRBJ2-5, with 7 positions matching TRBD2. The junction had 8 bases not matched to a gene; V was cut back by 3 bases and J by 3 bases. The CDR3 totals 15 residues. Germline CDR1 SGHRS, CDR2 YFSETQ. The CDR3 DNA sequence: TGCGCCAGCAGCTCGGAGACTAGCTCCAAAGAGACCCAGTACTTC. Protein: CASSSETSSKETQYF. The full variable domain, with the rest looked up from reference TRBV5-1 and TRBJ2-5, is KAGVTQTPRYLIKTRGQQVTLSCSPISGHRSVSWYQQTPGQGLQFLFEYFSETQRNKGNFPGRFSGRQFSNSRSEMNVSTLELGDSALYLCASSSETSSKETQYFGPGTRLLVL.